The 20 T cell receptor beta chains presented below share a single source sample, sequenced in a study of metastatic and nonmetastatic thyroid tumors. Until they underwent thyroid surgery, no patient had received any treatment. TCRdb reprocessed the PCR reads via MiXCR. The repertoire has some 84,000 clones, around 9.1% of them found once; the top ten carry roughly 10%. Sequencing input: blood. The receptors were gathered from a female donor with papillary thyroid cancer or a benign thyroid nodule (not recorded which). Some clones in this sample may be carry-over from other donors' samples.

The sample holds a few counts of this clone. Just one base apart from a much larger clone, this may be a read error. V usage is TRBV19 and J usage is TRBJ1-5; 7 bases line up with TRBD1. The germline gives CDR1 LNHDA, CDR2 SQIVND (reference sequence). The CDR3 sequence is 13 residues long. Written as DNA, the CDR3 is TGTGCCAGTAGGGGACAGCTCAATCAGCCCAAGCATTTT. Its translation is CASRGQLNQPKHF. Using reference TRBV19 and TRBJ1-5 for the parts outside the CDR3, the full variable domain is DGGITQSPKYLFRKEGQNVTLSCEQNLNHDAMYWYRQDPGQGLRLIYYSQIVNDFQKGDIAEGYSVSREKKESFPLTVTSAQKNPTAFYLCASRGQLNQPKHFGDGTRLSIL.

This clone was counted a few times. A much larger clone lies a single base off, so this may be a read error. The rearrangement links TRBV5-1 to TRBJ2-7; D perhaps matches TRBD1 (6 bases). Germline loops: CDR1 SGHRS, CDR2 YFSETQ. This CDR3 spans 14 amino acids. CDR3 nucleotide sequence: TGCGCCAGCAGCCTTTGGACAGACTCCTACGGGCAGTACTTC. As protein: CASSLWTDSYGQYF.

In this sample, this clone turned up many times. The chain links TRBV7-9 to TRBJ2-5, with D uncertain. V was pared by 4 bases and J by 1 base, with 13 bases between. This CDR3 comprises 15 residues. CDR1 SEHNR and CDR2 FQNEAQ come from the germline V gene (reference sequence). CDR3 nucleotide sequence: TGTGCCAGCAGCTATTCGCGATTGGCCCAAGAGACCCAGTACTTC. This encodes CASSYSRLAQETQYF.

This clone was counted at least ten times. The chain employs TRBV10-2 and TRBJ1-1, with a weak D call TRBD1 (5 bases). The CDR3 is 14 amino acids. V lost 0 bases and J 4 bases, leaving 9 bases between the germline ends. Germline V CDR1 and CDR2: WSHSY, SAAADI. CDR3 amino acids: CASSESEGTTEAFF. The DNA for the CDR3 is TGCGCCAGCAGTGAGTCAGAGGGGACCACTGAAGCTTTCTTT.

This clone came up many times. This chain links TRBV5-1 with TRBJ2-1; D might be TRBD1 or TRBD2, each matching 5 bases. From germline, CDR1 is SGHRS and CDR2 YFSETQ. V dropped 1 base and J dropped 5 bases, with 13 bases sitting between them. This CDR3 is built from 15 residues. Written as DNA, the CDR3 is TGCGCCAGCAGCTTGCCCGGGACGGCACACAATGAGCAGTTCTTC. Its translation is CASSLPGTAHNEQFF.

This clone was found many times. V gene TRBV5-1 combines with J gene TRBJ1-2; 7 nucleotides line up with TRBD1. The germline gives CDR1 SGHRS, CDR2 YFSETQ. The length of the CDR3 is 13 residues. Trimming cost V 3 bases and J 4 bases; bases outside gene matches: 3. CDR3 residues: CASSSGGGYGYTF. Here the CDR3 DNA reads TGCGCCAGCAGCTCAGGGGGGGGCTATGGCTACACCTTC.

This clone was seen repeatedly, ten times or more. The rearrangement joins TRBV11-1 to TRBJ1-1; D not resolved. CDR3 length equals 14 residues. CDR1 and CDR2 from the germline V gene are SGHAT and FQDESV (reference sequence). V lost 3 bases, J lost 4 bases, and 12 bases lay in between. The CDR3 nucleotides are TGTGCCAGCAGCTTGAACCAGGTTTCCACTGAAGCTTTCTTT. Encoded protein: CASSLNQVSTEAFF.

This clone came up many times. The chain combines TRBV6-5 with TRBJ2-7; 11 nucleotides align to TRBD1. Germline V gene lookup returns CDR1 MNHEY and CDR2 SVGAGI. This CDR3 is 18 amino acids long. V trimming: 6 bases; J trimming: 3 bases; junction bases outside the gene matches: 16. CDR3 loop: CASSRFGSTGTGGYEQYF. DNA of the CDR3: TGTGCCAGCAGCCGTTTTGGCTCGACCGGGACAGGGGGCTACGAGCAGTACTTC.

Points on this clone: This may be a read error, as it is one base from a much larger clone. Other DNA sequences within the sample encode an identical CDR3. V and J are TRBV20-1 and TRBJ1-1, with TRBD1 matching over 7 bases. V gave up 6 bases and J gave up 5 bases; unmatched junction bases: 9. CDR1 is DFQATT, CDR2 SNEGSKA, per germline (reference sequence). CDR3 length equals 13 residues. This chain's CDR3 is CSAPIHRGTEAFF. CDR3 nucleotide sequence: TGCAGTGCCCCTATCCACAGGGGAACTGAAGCTTTCTTT.

This clone has a count of ten or more. The chain recombines TRBV7-3 with TRBJ2-2; 12 bases match TRBD2. Losses at the gene ends were 3 bases for V and 4 bases for J; bases not matched to a gene: 6. This CDR3 is built from 17 residues. Germline CDR1 SGHTA, CDR2 FQGTGA. CDR3 bases: TGTGCCAGCAGCTTGGCTAGCGGGGGGGCAGGCACCGGGGAGCTGTTTTTT. Translation gives CASSLASGGAGTGELFF.

This clone was detected ten times or more. The chain couples TRBV4-2 to TRBJ2-7; D unclear. In germline, CDR1 is LGHNA, CDR2 YNFKEQ. Trimming stripped 4 bases from V and 1 base from J, with 11 bases between. CDR3 length: 14 amino acids. CDR3 DNA: TGTGCCAGCAGCCCACTAACATCATCCTACGAGCAGTACTTC. Protein product: CASSPLTSSYEQYF.

This clone has ten or more counts. The V gene is TRBV6-5, the J gene TRBJ1-1, with D perhaps matching TRBD1 (5 bases). Germline V gene data show CDR1 as MNHEY and CDR2 as SVGAGI. There are 15 residues in the CDR3. Trimming took 2 bases from V and 4 from J, leaving 14 bases between them. CDR3 protein: CASSYGGGVGTEAFF. The CDR3, as DNA: TGTGCCAGCAGTTACGGGGGGGGGGTCGGCACTGAAGCTTTCTTT.

This clone was seen repeatedly, ten times or more. The V call is TRBV27, the J call TRBJ1-5, with D perhaps matching TRBD1 (6 bases). Per the germline V gene, CDR1 is MNHEY and CDR2 is SMNVEV (reference sequence). The V end was cut by 6 bases, the J end by 4 bases, with 22 bases between. This CDR3 has 17 residues. This CDR3 reads CASSPKGPNRVNQPQHF. DNA of the CDR3: TGTGCCAGCAGCCCTAAGGGTCCTAACAGGGTTAATCAGCCCCAGCATTTT.

This clone was seen at least ten times. V usage is TRBV12-5 and J usage is TRBJ2-2, with 7 bases matching TRBD2. Germline CDR1 reads LGHNT; CDR2 reads FRNRAP. CDR3 length equals 16 residues. The junction had 8 bases not matched to a gene; V was cut back by 3 bases and J by 4 bases. In DNA form, the CDR3 reads TGTGCTAGTGGTTTCTTGACGGGGGGACCCACCGGGGAGCTGTTTTTT. Protein product: CASGFLTGGPTGELFF.

This clone was recorded many times. V is TRBV2 and J is TRBJ2-5; D is perhaps TRBD2 (6 bases). Trimming took off 2 bases at V and 4 bases at J, with 11 bases between the two ends. The CDR3 covers 14 residues. Per the germline V gene, CDR1 is SNHLY and CDR2 is FYNNEI. CDR3 nucleotide sequence: TGTGCCAGCAGTGAATGGCGGGGAGGAGAGACCCAGTACTTC. This gives the protein CASSEWRGGETQYF.

Many counts were recorded for this clone. One end of the junction does not line up with germline, which may come from a read error. This chain links TRBV10-3 with TRBJ1-2, with TRBD1 as a possible D gene (5 bases). The germline CDR1 and CDR2 sequences are ENHRY and SYGVKD. The CDR3 loop spans 15 amino acids. For the CDR3, the DNA is TGTGCCATCAGCGCAAAAGGGGACTCCGTCTATGGATACACCTTC. Protein product: CAISAKGDSVYGYTF.

This clone was observed at least ten times. This rearrangement joins TRBV7-3 to TRBJ2-3; perhaps D is TRBD1 or TRBD2 (5 bases each). The V and J ends lost 3 bases and 2 bases respectively, with 12 bases between them. CDR3 length: 15 amino acids. In germline, CDR1 is SGHTA, CDR2 FQGTGA. CDR3 sequence: CASSFRGDPTDTQYF. Written as DNA, the CDR3 is TGTGCCAGCAGCTTTCGAGGGGACCCCACAGATACGCAGTATTTT.

The sample holds many counts of this clone. The chain has TRBV20-1 and TRBJ2-2; 8 bases are shared with TRBD1. This CDR3 spans 16 amino acids. J lost 6 bases, V lost 0 bases, and 9 bases had no gene match. Germline V CDR1 and CDR2: DFQATT, SNEGSKA (reference sequence). In nucleotides, the CDR3 is TGCAGTGCTAGAGATGAATTGACAGGGGATTCCGGGGAGCTGTTTTTT. Residues: CSARDELTGDSGELFF.

This clone was found many times. The chain uses TRBV7-3 and TRBJ2-5; either TRBD1 or TRBD2 may fit D (5 bases each). CDR1 SGHTA and CDR2 FQGTGA come from the germline V gene. The length of the CDR3 is 13 residues. V was shortened by 5 bases and J by 3 bases, with 10 bases between the two germline ends. The CDR3, as DNA: TGTGCCAGCAGCGCCGGGGCCGAAGAGACCCAGTACTTC. Encoded protein: CASSAGAEETQYF.

This clone was counted ten times or more. The chain uses TRBV7-9 and TRBJ2-7; D gene uncertain. Trimming removed 5 bases from V and 3 bases from J, with 5 bases in between. CDR1 is SEHNR, CDR2 FQNEAQ, per germline (reference sequence). The CDR3 contains 11 residues. Here the CDR3 reads CASSNFYEQYF. The CDR3 DNA sequence: TGTGCCAGCAGCAACTTCTACGAGCAGTACTTC.